Below are 13 T cell receptor beta chains sequenced from a single sample in a study of blood T cell repertoires in COVID-19. Method: immunoSEQ multiplex PCR; TCRdb's copy keeps in-frame clones and lacks some. The data contain fewer than 100,000 clones, about nine tenths of them singletons. What was sequenced was peripheral blood. Source of these receptors: a woman of 80 years or more with acute or convalescent COVID-19.

The chain has TRBV19 and TRBJ1-3; D remains unclear. CDR3 length: 17 residues. V was shortened by 1 base and J by 0 bases, with 13 bases between the two germline ends. The V gene's germline CDR1 is LNHDA and CDR2 SQIVND (reference sequence). CDR3 bases: TGTGCCAGTAGTATAGTCGGAACGGGTAACTCTGGAAACACCATATATTTT. Encoded protein: CASSIVGTGNSGNTIYF.

The table lists this clone with a count of one. This chain connects TRBV7-2 to TRBJ1-2; no firm D call. CDR3 length: 12 amino acids. Germline loops: CDR1 SGHTA, CDR2 FQGNSA. Trimming removed 5 bases at V and 4 bases at J, with 8 bases between. The DNA of the CDR3 is TGTGCCAGCAGCGAGGAGATCTATGGCTACACCTTC. Translating gives CASSEEIYGYTF.

The chain uses TRBV7-8 and TRBJ1-5, with D hard to call. CDR3 size: 17 residues. With 1 base removed from V and 2 bases from J, the gap between germline ends came to 15 bases. Germline V CDR1 and CDR2: SGHVS, FQNEAQ. The CDR3: CASSLVRGPRGNQPQHF. In nucleotides, the CDR3 is TGTGCCAGCAGCTTAGTTCGGGGTCCTAGGGGCAATCAGCCCCAGCATTTT.

V usage is TRBV4-2 and J usage is TRBJ1-3; 9 bases are a match to TRBD1. The germline V gene has CDR1 LGHNA and CDR2 YNFKEQ. This CDR3 region has 17 residues. V trimming: 0 bases; J trimming: 4 bases; junction bases outside the gene matches: 7. The CDR3 sequence: CASSQEWGQGSGNTIYF. The CDR3 region has the DNA TGTGCCAGCAGCCAAGAGTGGGGACAGGGTTCAGGAAACACCATATATTTT.

This clone was recorded once. The chain couples TRBV7-3 to TRBJ2-1, with TRBD1 identical over 7 bases. CDR3 length: 15 amino acids. Germline loops: CDR1 SGHTA, CDR2 FQGTGA. Trimming at V came to 4 bases and at J to 5 bases, leaving 8 bases not matched to a gene. The CDR3 coding sequence is TGTGCCAGCAGCTACCCGGGACAGAACAACAATGAGCAGTTCTTC. Translating it yields CASSYPGQNNNEQFF.

This clone showed up just a few times. This chain joins TRBV6-5 and TRBJ1-6; 7 bases line up with TRBD1. The J segment lost 10 bases and the V segment lost 6 bases, leaving 12 bases of the junction unmatched. The CDR3 has 15 amino acids. Germline lookup yields CDR1 MNHEY and CDR2 SVGAGI. CDR3 residues: CASRPQDRADSPLHF. In DNA, the CDR3 is TGTGCCAGCAGACCTCAAGACAGGGCTGACTCACCCCTCCACTTT.

This clone has just a few counts. The gene calls are TRBV7-2 and TRBJ1-2, with D hard to call. In germline, CDR1 is SGHTA, CDR2 FQGNSA. The V and J ends lost 0 bases and 7 bases respectively, with 15 bases between them. The CDR3 extends over 15 amino acids. CDR3 region: CASSLARGSVGGYTF. DNA of the CDR3: TGTGCCAGCAGCTTAGCCCGCGGCAGCGTAGGTGGCTACACCTTC. The complete variable domain, with remaining parts taken from reference TRBV7-2 and TRBJ1-2, reads GAGVSQSPSNKVTEKGKDVELRCDPISGHTALYWYRQSLGQGLEFLIYFQGNSAPDKSGLPSDRFSAERTGGSVSTLTIQRTQQEDSAVYLCASSLARGSVGGYTFGSGTRLTVV.

The chain couples TRBV7-2 to TRBJ1-1; TRBD1 aligns across 7 bases. Germline CDR1 is SGHTA and CDR2 is FQGNSA. The CDR3 sequence is 15 residues long. J lost 3 bases, V lost 1 base, and 5 bases had no gene match. The CDR3 region has the DNA TGTGCCAGCAGCTTAGATCGACAGGGCCACACTGAAGCTTTCTTT. Protein: CASSLDRQGHTEAFF. The full variable domain, in which reference TRBV7-2 and TRBJ1-1 provide the parts outside the CDR3, is GAGVSQSPSNKVTEKGKDVELRCDPISGHTALYWYRQSLGQGLEFLIYFQGNSAPDKSGLPSDRFSAERTGGSVSTLTIQRTQQEDSAVYLCASSLDRQGHTEAFFGQGTRLTVV.

Only one count was recorded for this clone. The gene calls are TRBV21-1 and TRBJ2-1; TRBD1 is taken as the D call from the table, unchecked against the DNA. TRBV21-1 is designated a pseudogene. The CDR3 sequence is 16 residues long. CDR3 nucleotide sequence: TGTGCCAGCACCACCCCTTACAGGACAGGGCACAATGAGCAGTTCTTC. This gives the protein CASTTPYRTGHNEQFF.

This rearrangement joins TRBV6-6 to TRBJ2-7; 11 positions agree with TRBD2. V dropped 5 bases and J dropped 7; count of bases not matched to a gene: 10. The CDR3 is 15 amino acids. Germline V CDR1 and CDR2: MNHNY, SVGAGI (reference sequence). The CDR3 spells CASSAQLAGAREQYF. As DNA, the CDR3 is TGTGCCAGCAGTGCCCAACTAGCGGGAGCCCGGGAGCAGTACTTC.

The V and J genes are TRBV27 and TRBJ2-2; TRBD2 is a possible D gene (6 bases). V lost 3 bases, J lost 5 bases, and 13 bases lay in between. The germline V gene encodes CDR1 MNHEY and CDR2 SMNVEV (reference sequence). There are 15 residues in the CDR3. The CDR3 spells CASSFVPRGTGELFF. The CDR3 DNA follows: TGTGCCAGCAGTTTCGTCCCCCGGGGGACCGGGGAGCTGTTTTTT.

V is TRBV18 and J is TRBJ1-5, with 9 bases matching TRBD1. This CDR3 comprises 15 residues. Germline CDR1 is KGHSH and CDR2 is LQKENI. V lost 4 bases to trimming and J lost 0 bases; unmatched junction nucleotides: 1. The CDR3 is CASSRQGVSNQPQHF. Written as DNA, the CDR3 is TGTGCCAGCTCACGACAGGGGGTTAGCAATCAGCCCCAGCATTTT.

This chain links TRBV30 with TRBJ2-7; 7 bases are shared with TRBD1. The CDR3 is 12 amino acids. Trimming removed 4 bases from V and 4 bases from J; junction bases left unmatched: 4. Per germline, CDR1 GTSNPN and CDR2 SVGIG (reference sequence). DNA of the CDR3: TGTGCCTGGAAAGGGGGCCTTTACGAGCAGTACTTC. It codes for CAWKGGLYEQYF.